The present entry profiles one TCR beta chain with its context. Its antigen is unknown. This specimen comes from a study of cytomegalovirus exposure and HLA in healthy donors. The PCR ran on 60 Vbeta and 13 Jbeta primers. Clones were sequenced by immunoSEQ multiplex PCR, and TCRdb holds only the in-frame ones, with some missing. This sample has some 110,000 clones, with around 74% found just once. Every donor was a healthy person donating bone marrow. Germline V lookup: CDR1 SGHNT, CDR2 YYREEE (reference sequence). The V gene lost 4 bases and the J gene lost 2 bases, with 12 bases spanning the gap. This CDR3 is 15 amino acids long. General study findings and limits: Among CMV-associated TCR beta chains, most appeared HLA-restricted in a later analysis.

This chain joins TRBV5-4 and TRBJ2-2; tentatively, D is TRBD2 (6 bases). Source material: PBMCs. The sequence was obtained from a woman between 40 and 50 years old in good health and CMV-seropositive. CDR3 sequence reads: CASSPIGGNTGELFF. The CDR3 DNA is TGTGCCAGCAGCCCCATCGGGGGTAACACCGGGGAGCTGTTTTTT.